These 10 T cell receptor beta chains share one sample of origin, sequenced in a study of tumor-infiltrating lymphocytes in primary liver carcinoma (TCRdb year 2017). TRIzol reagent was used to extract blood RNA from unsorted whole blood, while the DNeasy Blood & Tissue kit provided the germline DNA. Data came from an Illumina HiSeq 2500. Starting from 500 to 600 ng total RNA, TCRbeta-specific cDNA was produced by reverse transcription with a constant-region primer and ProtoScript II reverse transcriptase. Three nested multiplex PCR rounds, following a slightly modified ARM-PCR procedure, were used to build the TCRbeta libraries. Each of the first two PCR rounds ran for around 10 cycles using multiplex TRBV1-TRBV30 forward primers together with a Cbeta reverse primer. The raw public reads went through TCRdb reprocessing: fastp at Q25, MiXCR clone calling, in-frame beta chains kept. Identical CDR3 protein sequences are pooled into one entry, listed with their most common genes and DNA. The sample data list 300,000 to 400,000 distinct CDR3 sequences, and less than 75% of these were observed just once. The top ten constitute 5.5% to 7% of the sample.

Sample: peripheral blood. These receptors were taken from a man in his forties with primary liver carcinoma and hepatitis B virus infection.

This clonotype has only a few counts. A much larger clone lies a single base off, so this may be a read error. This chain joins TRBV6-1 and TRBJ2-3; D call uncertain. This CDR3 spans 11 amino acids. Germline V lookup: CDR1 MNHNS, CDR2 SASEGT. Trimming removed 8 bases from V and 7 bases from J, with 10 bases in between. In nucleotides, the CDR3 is TGTGCCAGCGGGTTAGGGTATACGCAGTATTTT. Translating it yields CASGLGYTQYF.

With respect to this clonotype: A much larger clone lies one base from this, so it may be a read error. The CDR3 here is CASSELGMENSPLHF. The DNA for the CDR3 is TGTGCCAGCAGCGAGCTCGGGATGGAGAATTCACCCCTCCACTTT. The chain couples TRBV6-5 to TRBJ1-6, with D hard to call. The length of the CDR3 is 15 residues. From germline, CDR1 is MNHEY and CDR2 SVGAGI. The V end lost 6 bases, the J end lost 7 bases, and 16 bases lay between the germline ends.

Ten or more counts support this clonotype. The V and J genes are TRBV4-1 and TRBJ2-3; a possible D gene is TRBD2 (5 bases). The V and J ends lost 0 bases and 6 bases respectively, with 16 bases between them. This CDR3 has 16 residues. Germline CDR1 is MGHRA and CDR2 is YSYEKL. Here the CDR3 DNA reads TGCGCCAGCAGCCAAGATCCGGGAAGGATTAAGGATACGCAGTATTTT. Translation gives CASSQDPGRIKDTQYF.

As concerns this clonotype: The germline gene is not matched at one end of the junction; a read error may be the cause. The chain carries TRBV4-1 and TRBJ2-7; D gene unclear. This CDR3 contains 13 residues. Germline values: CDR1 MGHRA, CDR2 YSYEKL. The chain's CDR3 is CTSSRVIRYEQYF. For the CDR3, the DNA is TGCACCAGCAGCCGAGTCATTCGCTACGAGCAGTACTTC.

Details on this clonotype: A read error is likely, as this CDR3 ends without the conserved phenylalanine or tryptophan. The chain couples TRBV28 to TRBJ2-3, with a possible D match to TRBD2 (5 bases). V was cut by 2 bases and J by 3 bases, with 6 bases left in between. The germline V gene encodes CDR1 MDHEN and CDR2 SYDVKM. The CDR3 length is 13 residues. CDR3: CASSLGGTDTQYY. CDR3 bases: TGTGCCAGCAGTTTAGGAGGTACAGATACGCAGTATTAT.

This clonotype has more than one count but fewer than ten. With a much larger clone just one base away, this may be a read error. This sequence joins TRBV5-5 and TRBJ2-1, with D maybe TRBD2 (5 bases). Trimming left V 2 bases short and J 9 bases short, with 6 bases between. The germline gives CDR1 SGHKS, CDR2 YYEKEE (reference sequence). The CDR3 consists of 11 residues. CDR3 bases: TGTGCCAGCAGCTTTGCGGGTGAGCAGTTCTTC. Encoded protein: CASSFAGEQFF.

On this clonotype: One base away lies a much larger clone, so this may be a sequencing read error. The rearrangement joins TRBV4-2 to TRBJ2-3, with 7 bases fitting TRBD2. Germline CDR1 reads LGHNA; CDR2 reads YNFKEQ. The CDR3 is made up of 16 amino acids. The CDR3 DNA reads TGTGACAGCAGCCAAGCGGGGTGGGAGGACACAGATACGCAGTATTTT. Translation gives CDSSQAGWEDTDTQYF.

The CDR3 sequence: CVSRAGQTSVYGYTF. CDR3 sequence (DNA): TGTGTCAGTAGGGCGGGACAGACTTCTGTATATGGCTACACCTTC. V usage is TRBV6-6 and J usage is TRBJ1-2, with 7 positions matching TRBD1. There are 15 residues in the CDR3. Germline assignment: CDR1 MNHNY and CDR2 SVGAGI (reference sequence).

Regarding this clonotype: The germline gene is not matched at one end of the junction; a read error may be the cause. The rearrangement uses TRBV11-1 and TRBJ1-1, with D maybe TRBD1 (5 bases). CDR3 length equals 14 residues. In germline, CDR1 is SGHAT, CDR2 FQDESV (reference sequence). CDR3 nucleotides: TGTGCCAGCAGCTCGCATCGAGGGGAAACTGAAGCGGTCTTT. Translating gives CASSSHRGETEAVF. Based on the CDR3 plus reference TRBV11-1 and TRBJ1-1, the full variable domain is EAEVAQSPRYKITEKSQAVAFWCDPISGHATLYWYRQILGQGPELLVQFQDESVVDDSQLPKDRFSAERLKGVDSTLKIQPAELGDSAMYLCASSSHRGETEAVFGQGTRLTVV.

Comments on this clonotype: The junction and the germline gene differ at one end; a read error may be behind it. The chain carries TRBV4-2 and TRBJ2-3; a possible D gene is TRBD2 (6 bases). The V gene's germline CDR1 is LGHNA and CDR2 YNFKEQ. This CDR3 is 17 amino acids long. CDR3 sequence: CANSPTPSAAGGDTQYF. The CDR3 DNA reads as TGTGCCAACAGCCCCACCCCATCGGCGGCTGGGGGGGATACGCAGTATTTT.